This T cell receptor beta chain was captured in a study of T cells in women clearing cervical HPV infection. Looking at the study overall: Cases: HPV16-related CIN3 or worse on histology, 2 invasive cancers.

Regarding this clone: Read coverage stops 3 residues before the CDR3 terminus; the germline J gene supplies the remainder.

CDR1 and CDR2 from the germline V gene are DFQATT and SNEGSKA (reference sequence). The CDR3 spans 14 residues. Clones were read by immunoSEQ multiplex PCR, and TCRdb kept only the in-frame ones, dropping some. The sample's table shows tens of thousands of clones. Sequences were obtained from blood buffy coat. The clonotype originates from a woman between 18 and 69 years old with a cervical HPV16 infection that either progressed to CIN3+ or cleared (not recorded which). This sequence joins TRBV20-1 and TRBJ2-2, with 7 nucleotides matching TRBD1. CDR3 DNA (partial): TGCAGTGCTAGAGATCAGGGGGTAGAATCACCG. Its protein product is CSARDQGVESP. The entire CDR3 reads CSARDQGVESPLFF.